Following are 21 T cell receptor beta chains from one sample sequenced in a study of shared clonotypes between healthy human individuals. Method: immunoSEQ multiplex PCR; TCRdb's copy keeps in-frame clones and lacks some. The data show about 1.5 million clones, about 96% seen once. Sequencing was done on a sample of naive CD4+ T cells sorted from blood. Subset defined: CD45RA+ positively selected. The receptors shown here come from a man aged 25-45 years in good health.

This chain uses TRBV7-2 with TRBJ1-5, with a tentative D call TRBD1 (5 bases). V lost 1 base, J lost 12 bases, and 10 bases lay in between. CDR3 length: 12 residues. Looked up from germline, CDR1 is SGHTA and CDR2 is FQGNSA. The chain's CDR3 is CASSLDPGRQHF. CDR3 DNA: TGTGCCAGCAGCTTAGATCCGGGGCGCCAGCATTTT.

The count of this clone is one. The rearrangement uses TRBV5-1 and TRBJ2-5; TRBD2 aligns across 9 bases. From germline, CDR1 is SGHRS and CDR2 YFSETQ. CDR3 length: 16 residues. V gave up 3 bases and J gave up 5 bases; unmatched junction bases: 11. The CDR3 is CASSWISGSMRETQYF. In DNA form, the CDR3 reads TGCGCCAGCAGCTGGATTAGCGGGAGCATGAGGGAGACCCAGTACTTC.

The rearrangement links TRBV11-3 to TRBJ2-3; 7 bases fit TRBD2. Germline V lookup: CDR1 SGHNT, CDR2 YENEEA. The CDR3 sequence is 15 residues long. Trimming removed 0 bases from V and 2 bases from J; junction bases left unmatched: 2. The CDR3 is CASSLDGTTTDTQYF. CDR3 in DNA: TGTGCCAGCAGCTTAGACGGGACTACCACAGATACGCAGTATTTT.

The chain is built from TRBV6-5 and TRBJ2-1; D tentatively reads TRBD1 or TRBD2 (5 bases each). V was cut by 5 bases and J by 0 bases, with 11 bases left in between. From germline, CDR1 is MNHEY and CDR2 SVGAGI. This CDR3 region has 15 residues. The DNA of the CDR3 is TGTGCCAGCAGTACGGGACCGCTCTCCTACAATGAGCAGTTCTTC. Translation gives CASSTGPLSYNEQFF.

As to this clone: Other DNA sequences in this specimen translate into the identical CDR3. The chain uses TRBV19 and TRBJ2-3; D not resolved. Germline CDR1 reads LNHDA; CDR2 reads SQIVND (reference sequence). This CDR3 is built from 14 residues. The ends were cut back, 1 base at V and 2 bases at J, with 7 bases in the middle. CDR3 sequence reads: CASSIGTATDTQYF. The CDR3 DNA follows: TGTGCCAGTAGTATAGGGACGGCCACAGATACGCAGTATTTT.

The chain is built from TRBV7-9 and TRBJ2-1; 10 bases are a match to TRBD1. This CDR3 comprises 18 residues. The junction had 11 bases not matched to a gene; V was cut back by 5 bases and J by 1 base. CDR1 is SEHNR and CDR2 is FQNEAQ in the germline V gene (reference sequence). The CDR3 nucleotides read TGTGCCAGCAGCGCTACACCGGACAGGGGGAAGTCCTACAATGAGCAGTTCTTC. Its protein product is CASSATPDRGKSYNEQFF.

The chain couples TRBV5-1 to TRBJ2-5; 9 positions agree with TRBD1. V lost 4 bases and J lost 4; bases outside the gene matches: 11. Germline CDR1 reads SGHRS; CDR2 reads YFSETQ. The length of the CDR3 is 16 residues. For the CDR3, the DNA is TGCGCCAGCAGCCCAAAGGGACAGGGCTACGCAGAGACCCAGTACTTC. Amino acids: CASSPKGQGYAETQYF.

The chain employs TRBV28 and TRBJ1-1, with no clear D. Germline CDR1 reads MDHEN; CDR2 reads SYDVKM. This CDR3 has 15 residues. V was cut by 7 bases and J by 4 bases, with 19 bases left in between. CDR3 loop: CASTPRAPRGTEAFF. The CDR3, as DNA: TGTGCCAGCACCCCCCGGGCTCCGCGGGGCACTGAAGCTTTCTTT.

This clone has just one count. The gene calls are TRBV6-5 and TRBJ2-1; D perhaps matches TRBD2 (5 bases). The germline gives CDR1 MNHEY, CDR2 SVGAGI. This CDR3 has 15 residues. The V gene lost 2 bases and the J gene lost 4 bases, with 12 bases spanning the gap. The CDR3 is CASSYRRDYYNEQFF. The CDR3 coding sequence is TGTGCCAGCAGTTACAGGCGAGACTATTACAATGAGCAGTTCTTC.

The J gene is TRBJ1-4, the V gene TRBV6-1; D is undetermined. V lost 2 bases and J lost 7, with 11 bases in between. The CDR3 contains 14 residues. Looked up from germline, CDR1 is MNHNS and CDR2 is SASEGT. The CDR3 DNA sequence: TGTGCCAGCAGTGAAAGGGCTCGTGGTGAAAAACTGTTTTTT. This sequence encodes CASSERARGEKLFF.

This chain joins TRBV2 and TRBJ2-1; TRBD2 matches 14 bases. The V gene end was trimmed by 8 bases and the J gene end by 5 bases; junction bases not matched to a gene: 2. Per germline, CDR1 SNHLY and CDR2 FYNNEI. CDR3 size: 14 residues. The CDR3 DNA is TGTGCCAGCTGGGGACTAGCGGGAGACAATGAGCAGTTCTTC. Translated: CASWGLAGDNEQFF.

The chain links TRBV4-3 to TRBJ1-2; possibly TRBD1 for D (5 bases). Germline-derived CDR1 and CDR2 are LGHNA and YSLEER. This CDR3 is built from 15 residues. Trimming took 3 bases from V and 11 from J, leaving 22 bases between them. CDR3 protein: CASSHQKWGVGGYTF. CDR3 coding DNA: TGCGCCAGCAGCCACCAAAAATGGGGGGTAGGTGGATACACCTTC.

This chain links TRBV5-4 with TRBJ1-3; a possible D gene is TRBD1 (5 bases). CDR1 is SGHNT and CDR2 is YYREEE in the germline V gene (reference sequence). This CDR3 region has 14 residues. V lost 3 bases to trimming and J lost 2 bases, with 9 bases between them. Written as DNA, the CDR3 is TGTGCCAGCAGCTCTGGGGGACCTGGAAACACCATATATTTT. Protein product: CASSSGGPGNTIYF.

The V gene is TRBV18, the J gene TRBJ1-1; 8 nucleotides line up with TRBD1. In germline, CDR1 is KGHSH, CDR2 LQKENI. The CDR3 totals 13 residues. Trimming cost V 4 bases and J 5 bases; bases outside gene matches: 3. As DNA, the CDR3 is TGTGCCAGCTCACTGGGACAGGAGACTGAAGCTTTCTTT. This codes for CASSLGQETEAFF.

The V call is TRBV7-2, the J call TRBJ1-2; TRBD1 matches at 7 bases. After removal of 5 bases from V and 1 base from J, the junction contained 4 bases not matched to a gene. CDR3 size: 14 residues. The germline CDR1 and CDR2 sequences are SGHTA and FQGNSA. The CDR3 DNA sequence: TGTGCCAGCAGCGTCTACAGGGGTAACTATGGCTACACCTTC. It specifies CASSVYRGNYGYTF.

The sample holds one count of this clone. The rearrangement uses TRBV27 and TRBJ2-7, with TRBD1 matching 7 bases. Germline loops: CDR1 MNHEY, CDR2 SMNVEV (reference sequence). With 6 bases clipped from V and 2 bases from J, the junction kept 7 bases outside the gene matches. The CDR3 has 14 residues. The CDR3: CASSPVDRAYEQYF. CDR3 nucleotides: TGTGCCAGCAGCCCCGTCGACAGGGCCTACGAGCAGTACTTC.

CDR3 DNA: TGTGCCACCAGCAGAGATATCGGCGGGAGCCCCTACGAGCAGTACTTC. It is translated as CATSRDIGGSPYEQYF. This rearrangement joins TRBV15 to TRBJ2-7, with TRBD2 matching over 7 bases. Germline V gives CDR1 LNHNV, CDR2 YYDKDF (reference sequence). The trim removed 0 bases at V and 2 bases at J, leaving 7 bases unmatched. The CDR3 runs to 16 residues. Full variable domain (remainder filled in from reference TRBV15 and TRBJ2-7): DAMVIQNPRYQVTQFGKPVTLSCSQTLNHNVMYWYQQKSSQAPKLLFHYYDKDFNNEADTPDNFQSRRPNTSFCFLDIRSPGLGDTAMYLCATSRDIGGSPYEQYFGPGTRLTVT.

The chain links TRBV9 to TRBJ2-5; D uncertain. The CDR3 spans 14 residues. Germline-derived CDR1 and CDR2 are SGDLS and YYNGEE. Trimming took 0 bases from V and 3 from J, leaving 9 bases between them. The CDR3 is CASSVDGTKETQYF. The DNA for the CDR3 is TGTGCCAGCAGCGTAGACGGCACGAAAGAGACCCAGTACTTC.

V usage is TRBV5-1 and J usage is TRBJ2-3; the D gene is possibly TRBD1 (5 bases). Trimming removed 0 bases from V and 2 bases from J, with 13 bases in between. Per germline, CDR1 SGHRS and CDR2 YFSETQ. The CDR3 spans 16 residues. The CDR3, as DNA: TGCGCCAGCAGCTTGGGCCAGGGTACTCCCACAGATACGCAGTATTTT. Translation: CASSLGQGTPTDTQYF.

This clone was seen a few times. The junction and the germline gene differ at one end; a read error may be behind it. The genes are TRBV5-4 and TRBJ1-2; D unclear. This CDR3 spans 8 amino acids. Germline CDR1 is SGHNT and CDR2 is YYREEE (reference sequence). The DNA of the CDR3 is TGTGCCAGCCCCAAAGGAGCCTTC. Translated: CASPKGAF.

This sequence joins TRBV30 and TRBJ1-4; 9 bases agree with TRBD1. In germline, CDR1 is GTSNPN, CDR2 SVGIG (reference sequence). The CDR3 is made up of 15 amino acids. J gave up 10 bases and V 0 bases, and 9 bases lay outside the gene matches. CDR3 amino acids: CAWSVPTGGVVKLFF. CDR3 DNA sequence: TGTGCCTGGAGTGTACCGACAGGGGGGGTCGTAAAACTGTTTTTT.